These 17 T cell receptor beta chains originate from one sample sequenced in a study of spatial heterogeneity in lung cancer. For these receptors, no antigen is known. General observations from the study: It was found that expanded intratumoral alpha and beta TCR counts tracked tumor mutation counts.

The time point denotes: sample taken at primary tumor resection. TCRdb re-called the 5' RACE reads with MiXCR, one entry per CDR3 protein. Among 9,000 or so distinct CDR3 sequences listed, 4.5% to 5% were seen once. The sequencing here drew on lung tumor tissue, taken at surgery. The receptors were sampled from a female donor with early-stage non-small cell lung cancer.

This clonotype was counted ten times or more. The V call is TRBV7-6, the J call TRBJ2-7; 7 bases are shared with TRBD2. The V gene end was trimmed by 1 base and the J gene end by 2 bases; junction bases not matched to a gene: 2. The CDR3 is 14 amino acids. Germline values: CDR1 SGHVS, CDR2 FNYEAQ. In DNA, the CDR3 is TGTGCCAGCAGCTTAGGGGGACTACCCTACGAGCAGTACTTC. Its protein product is CASSLGGLPYEQYF.

This clonotype has a count of ten or more. V is TRBV20-1 and J is TRBJ2-5; D gene ambiguous. This CDR3 region has 11 residues. In germline, CDR1 is DFQATT, CDR2 SNEGSKA (reference sequence). V shed 6 bases and J shed 2 bases, with 7 bases lying between them. The DNA of the CDR3 is TGCAGTGCCGAAGTTCAAGAGACCCAGTACTTC. Its translation: CSAEVQETQYF.

Ten or more counts support this clonotype. This chain joins TRBV4-1 and TRBJ2-3; D remains ambiguous. The V gene's germline CDR1 is MGHRA and CDR2 YSYEKL. This CDR3 has 13 residues. V lost 3 bases to trimming and J lost 0 bases, with 4 bases between them. DNA of the CDR3: TGCGCCAGCAGCCAGGGGAGCACAGATACGCAGTATTTT. Translated, it gives CASSQGSTDTQYF.

V usage is TRBV5-1 and J usage is TRBJ1-1, with a weak D call TRBD1 (5 bases). This CDR3 region has 14 residues. In germline, CDR1 is SGHRS, CDR2 YFSETQ. Trimming shortened V by 5 bases and J by 1 base, and 12 bases separated the two germline ends. CDR3 nucleotides: TGCGCCAGCAGTTCCCAGGGAGGGAACACTGAAGCTTTCTTT. As protein: CASSSQGGNTEAFF.

Within the sample, this clonotype is medium-sized (0.01 to 0.1%). The gene calls are TRBV7-3 and TRBJ2-3; a possible D gene is TRBD1 (8 bases). This CDR3 is built from 14 residues. CDR1 SGHTA and CDR2 FQGTGA come from the germline V gene. Deletions cut 5 bases from V and 1 base from J, with 10 bases between. The CDR3 DNA follows: TGTGCCAGCAGCACAGGGGGGGGCACAGATACGCAGTATTTT. Translation: CASSTGGGTDTQYF.

This clonotype was seen at least ten times. The V and J genes are TRBV19 and TRBJ2-1; D unresolved. The germline V gene encodes CDR1 LNHDA and CDR2 SQIVND (reference sequence). CDR3 length: 11 residues. V lost 7 bases to trimming and J lost 4 bases, with 5 bases between them. CDR3 sequence: CASTSYNEQFF. In nucleotides, the CDR3 is TGTGCCAGTACCTCATACAATGAGCAGTTCTTC.

This clonotype is deemed medium-sized (0.01 to 0.1%). This chain uses TRBV20-1 with TRBJ2-5, with D possibly being TRBD1 (6 bases). Germline V CDR1 and CDR2: DFQATT, SNEGSKA (reference sequence). The V end lost 0 bases, the J end lost 3 bases, and 17 bases lay between the germline ends. The CDR3 has 16 amino acids. The CDR3 DNA sequence: TGCAGTGCTAGAGATCTAGGGGGAGCTTCCAAAGAGACCCAGTACTTC. This gives the protein CSARDLGGASKETQYF.

The table lists this clonotype with a few counts. The chain joins TRBV28 to TRBJ2-1; D possibly corresponds to TRBD2 (6 bases). Germline CDR1 reads MDHEN; CDR2 reads SYDVKM. The CDR3 is made up of 15 amino acids. Trimming removed 5 bases at V and 0 bases at J, with 11 bases between. The CDR3 DNA is TGTGCCAGCAGTACGGGACTCAGCTCCTACAATGAGCAGTTCTTC. This sequence encodes CASSTGLSSYNEQFF.

Judged by abundance, this clonotype is medium-sized. V gene TRBV5-1 combines with J gene TRBJ2-1; D is unresolved. The germline V and J ends were trimmed by 1 base and 9 bases, with 8 bases remaining between them. The length of the CDR3 is 12 residues. Germline V gives CDR1 SGHRS, CDR2 YFSETQ. In DNA form, the CDR3 reads TGCGCCAGCAGCTTGAGGCAAAGTGAGCAGTTCTTC. Translating gives CASSLRQSEQFF.

This clonotype is medium-sized. The V gene is TRBV2, the J gene TRBJ2-5; 7 bases match TRBD2. Germline-derived CDR1 and CDR2 are SNHLY and FYNNEI. The V and J ends lost 4 bases and 2 bases, in that order; junction bases with no gene match: 4. The CDR3 sequence is 14 residues long. CDR3 nucleotides: TGTGCCAGCAGTGGTAGCGGGCCACAAGAGACCCAGTACTTC. This gives the protein CASSGSGPQETQYF.

Judged by abundance, this clonotype is medium-sized. The rearrangement uses TRBV2 and TRBJ2-7, with 9 bases lining up with TRBD1. The length of the CDR3 is 15 residues. The ends lost 4 bases at V and 3 bases at J; junction bases unmatched: 7. Germline V CDR1 and CDR2: SNHLY, FYNNEI. In DNA form, the CDR3 reads TGTGCCAGCAGTGGGCCCGGGACAGGGTTCTACGAGCAGTACTTC. Translated, it gives CASSGPGTGFYEQYF. Full variable domain (outside the CDR3, taken from reference TRBV2 and TRBJ2-7): EPEVTQTPSHQVTQMGQEVILRCVPISNHLYFYWYRQILGQKVEFLVSFYNNEISEKSEIFDDQFSVERPDGSNFTLKIRSTKLEDSAMYFCASSGPGTGFYEQYFGPGTRLTVT.

The sample holds many counts of this clonotype. The rearrangement links TRBV6-5 to TRBJ1-2; D uncertain. Trimming removed 7 bases from V and 1 base from J, with 4 bases in between. Germline V gives CDR1 MNHEY, CDR2 SVGAGI. The CDR3 is 11 residues long. The chain's CDR3 is CASMGNYGYTF. In DNA, the CDR3 is TGTGCCAGCATGGGTAACTATGGCTACACCTTC.

This clonotype is medium-sized by share. The chain uses TRBV2 and TRBJ2-1; 9 positions agree with TRBD2. J gave up 9 bases and V 3 bases, and 15 bases lay outside the gene matches. Germline assignment: CDR1 SNHLY and CDR2 FYNNEI. This CDR3 is 17 amino acids long. The CDR3 DNA is TGTGCCAGCAGTGATCGTGATAGCGGGAGTGGTGGTGCTGAGCAGTTCTTC. Translating gives CASSDRDSGSGGAEQFF.

By its share, this clonotype is medium-sized. The chain recombines TRBV20-1 with TRBJ2-3, with 9 bases that match TRBD2. The junction had 5 bases not matched to a gene; V was cut back by 5 bases and J by 2 bases. In germline, CDR1 is DFQATT, CDR2 SNEGSKA (reference sequence). CDR3 size: 14 residues. The CDR3, as DNA: TGCAGTGCTTCCGGGACTAGCCACACAGATACGCAGTATTTT. Its protein product is CSASGTSHTDTQYF.

The sample holds a few counts of this clonotype. A much larger clone lies a single base off, so this may be a read error. The J gene is TRBJ1-2, the V gene TRBV7-8; maybe TRBD1 (6 bases). CDR1 is SGHVS, CDR2 FQNEAQ, per germline. The CDR3 has 13 residues. CDR3 sequence: CASSPGQHYGYNF. In DNA, the CDR3 is TGTGCCAGCAGCCCCGGACAGCACTATGGCTACAACTTC.

At least ten counts were recorded for this clonotype. This chain links TRBV27 with TRBJ2-3; D gene uncertain. The CDR3 extends over 13 amino acids. The V gene's germline CDR1 is MNHEY and CDR2 SMNVEV (reference sequence). V was clipped by 6 bases and J by 6 bases, with 13 bases between them. In nucleotides, the CDR3 is TGTGCCAGCAGAACCGAGATAAGGGATACGCAGTATTTT. It is translated as CASRTEIRDTQYF.

In its sample, this clonotype is medium-sized. The rearrangement uses TRBV11-2 and TRBJ2-1; D is undetermined. The CDR3 runs 16 residues. Germline CDR1 SGHAT, CDR2 FQNNGV. The V and J ends lost 2 bases and 0 bases respectively, with 11 bases between them. The CDR3 DNA follows: TGTGCCAGCAGCTTACTCTTGGGGTACTCCTACAATGAGCAGTTCTTC. Its translation is CASSLLLGYSYNEQFF.